These T cell receptor beta chains were read from a single sample in a study of T cells in Graves' hyperthyroidism and ophthalmopathy. In TCRdb, the multiplex PCR reads were re-called with MiXCR into one record per CDR3 protein. Here the sample spans about 600,000 distinct CDR3 sequences, 15% to 20% being singletons. The sequenced material came from blood. The source of these receptors is a woman aged 35 to 49 with Graves' ophthalmopathy. CDR3s include the opening cysteine and the closing phenylalanine or tryptophan. A D gene is named only where the DNA matches it firmly. A clone size is listed for some rows: how often the clone was seen (once, few, many), or a class if it is expanded.

v_gene: TRBV19
d_gene: .
j_gene: TRBJ2-1
abundance: few
CDR3nt: TGTGCCAGTACCCAGACAGGGACTAGGGATGAGCAGTTCTTC
CDR3aa: CASTQTGTRDEQFF

v_gene: TRBV30
d_gene: .
j_gene: TRBJ1-2
abundance: many
CDR3nt: TGTGCCTGGAGTTCAGGGCACTATGGCTACACCTTC
CDR3aa: CAWSSGHYGYTF

v_gene: TRBV2
d_gene: TRBD2
j_gene: TRBJ2-1
abundance: many
CDR3nt: TGTGCCAGCAGTAAAGCGGGACTTTCCGTATGGTACAATGAGCAGTTCTTC
CDR3aa: CASSKAGLSVWYNEQFF

v_gene: TRBV14
d_gene: TRBD1
j_gene: TRBJ2-7
abundance: few
CDR3nt: TGTGCCAGCAGATCCACAGGGGACACCTACGAGCAGTACTTC
CDR3aa: CASRSTGDTYEQYF

v_gene: TRBV11-2
d_gene: .
j_gene: TRBJ2-5
abundance: many
CDR3nt: TGTGCCAGCAGCTTCGGCGGCGGCACGCAAGAGACCCAGTACTTC
CDR3aa: CASSFGGGTQETQYF

v_gene: TRBV19
d_gene: TRBD2
j_gene: TRBJ2-3
abundance: .
CDR3nt: TGTGCCTCTGATAGCGGGAGGGCCGCCACAGATACGCAGTATTTT
CDR3aa: CASDSGRAATDTQYF

v_gene: TRBV28
d_gene: TRBD1
j_gene: TRBJ1-5
abundance: many
CDR3nt: TGTGCCAGCAGATCCTCGGACAGGATGGGCAATCAGCCCCAGCATTTT
CDR3aa: CASRSSDRMGNQPQHF

v_gene: TRBV20-1
d_gene: .
j_gene: TRBJ2-3
abundance: many
CDR3nt: TGCAGTGCTAGGTCGGCCGGGATAAAGGCAGATACGCAGTATTTT
CDR3aa: CSARSAGIKADTQYF

v_gene: TRBV3-1
d_gene: TRBD2
j_gene: TRBJ2-7
abundance: many
CDR3nt: TGTGCCAGCAGCCAAGAACCTAGCGGGAGGACCTACGAGCAGTACTTC
CDR3aa: CASSQEPSGRTYEQYF

v_gene: TRBV7-9
d_gene: .
j_gene: TRBJ1-1
abundance: .
CDR3nt: TGTGCCAGCGCTTGGATCATGAACACTGAAGCTTTCTTT
CDR3aa: CASAWIMNTEAFF

v_gene: TRBV7-2
d_gene: TRBD1
j_gene: TRBJ1-2
abundance: many
CDR3nt: TGTGCCAGCAGAGGACAGGGAGAAGGCTATGGCTACACCTTC
CDR3aa: CASRGQGEGYGYTF

v_gene: TRBV7-9
d_gene: .
j_gene: TRBJ1-2
abundance: .
CDR3nt: TGTGCCAGCAGCTTTAACCGGGACGGACCCAACTATGGCTACACCTTC
CDR3aa: CASSFNRDGPNYGYTF

v_gene: TRBV20-1
d_gene: TRBD1
j_gene: TRBJ1-4
abundance: .
CDR3nt: TGCAGTGCTAGCAGACAGGGCGGAGAAAAACTGTTTTTT
CDR3aa: CSASRQGGEKLFF

v_gene: TRBV3-1
d_gene: .
j_gene: TRBJ1-1
abundance: many
CDR3nt: TGTGCCAGCAGCCAACTCGGGGACCGGGTTTTCTTT
CDR3aa: CASSQLGDRVFF

v_gene: TRBV5-1
d_gene: TRBD1
j_gene: TRBJ2-5
abundance: .
CDR3nt: TGCGCCAGCAGCAAACAGGGGGCAGGCTTAAAAGAGACCCAGTACTTC
CDR3aa: CASSKQGAGLKETQYF

v_gene: TRBV4-2
d_gene: .
j_gene: TRBJ1-1
abundance: .
CDR3nt: TGTGCCAGCAGCCATGATCTTAACACTGAAGCTTTCTTT
CDR3aa: CASSHDLNTEAFF

v_gene: TRBV6-5
d_gene: .
j_gene: TRBJ2-7
abundance: once
CDR3nt: TGTGCCAGCAGTTTCGGCTGGGTTTACGAGCAGTACTTC
CDR3aa: CASSFGWVYEQYF

v_gene: TRBV7-9
d_gene: TRBD1
j_gene: TRBJ2-7
abundance: .
CDR3nt: TGTGCCAGCAGCTTGACCCCGGGACAGGGGGATTCGGTCGAGCAGTACTTC
CDR3aa: CASSLTPGQGDSVEQYF

v_gene: TRBV2
d_gene: .
j_gene: TRBJ2-3
abundance: many
CDR3nt: TGTGCCAGCAGTGAATCGGGCACCTACACAGATACGCAGTATTTT
CDR3aa: CASSESGTYTDTQYF

v_gene: TRBV6-4
d_gene: TRBD2
j_gene: TRBJ2-7
abundance: many
CDR3nt: TGTGCCAGCAGTGTGTGTTTTCAGCGGGAGGGCCAAGTCTACGAGCAGTACTTC
CDR3aa: CASSVCFQREGQVYEQYF

v_gene: TRBV2
d_gene: .
j_gene: TRBJ2-7
abundance: many
CDR3nt: TGTGCCTGCGCACGGGACACCCTTGGGGAGCAGTACTTC
CDR3aa: CACARDTLGEQYF

v_gene: TRBV5-1
d_gene: TRBD2
j_gene: TRBJ2-3
abundance: many
CDR3nt: TGCGCCAGCAGCCCCCGACTAGCGGAGGATACGCAGTATTTT
CDR3aa: CASSPRLAEDTQYF

v_gene: TRBV28
d_gene: .
j_gene: TRBJ2-1
abundance: .
CDR3nt: TGTGCCAGCAGTTTAACAGCCATTAGCTCCTACAATGAGCAGTTCTTC
CDR3aa: CASSLTAISSYNEQFF

v_gene: TRBV7-9
d_gene: .
j_gene: TRBJ1-2
abundance: .
CDR3nt: TGTGCCAGCAGCTTGGTCCAGGCAGCTGGCTACACCTTC
CDR3aa: CASSLVQAAGYTF

v_gene: TRBV19
d_gene: TRBD2
j_gene: TRBJ2-2
abundance: .
CDR3nt: TGTGCCAGTAGTTCCCATAGCGGGAGACACACCGGGGAGCTGTTTTTT
CDR3aa: CASSSHSGRHTGELFF